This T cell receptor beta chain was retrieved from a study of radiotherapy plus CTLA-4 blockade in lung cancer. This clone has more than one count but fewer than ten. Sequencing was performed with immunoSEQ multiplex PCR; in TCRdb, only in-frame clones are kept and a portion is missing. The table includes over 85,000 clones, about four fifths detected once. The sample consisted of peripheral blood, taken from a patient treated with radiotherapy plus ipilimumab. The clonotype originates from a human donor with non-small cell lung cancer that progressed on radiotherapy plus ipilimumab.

In DNA, the CDR3 is TGTGCCAGCAGTCGGGACAGTAGGGCTAACATTCAGTACTTC. This codes for CASSRDSRANIQYF. The chain is built from TRBV6-1 and TRBJ2-4; 7 bases line up with TRBD1. Per the germline V gene, CDR1 is MNHNS and CDR2 is SASEGT. The ends lost 5 bases at V and 7 bases at J; junction bases unmatched: 8. The CDR3 contains 14 residues.